This T cell receptor (beta chain) appears in the sequencing data of a study of identical twins (dated by TCRdb to the mid-2010s). Background for the entire study: To test whether fetal clonotypes persist, the study used deep sequencing on TCR alpha and beta repertoires from monozygotic twins, unrelated adults of various ages, and cord blood. To rule out contamination, the twin experiments were replicated at different times with different library preparation protocols.

Results and caveats for the whole study, not just this receptor: Zero-insertion analyses could be partly confounded by invariant T cells such as MAIT and iNKT, though diverse VJ usage argued against such confounding for most clonotypes. A weaker excess of twin sharing was found in beta out-of-frame sequences because the signal-to-noise ratio was lowered by fewer shared sequences. Conclusions relied on cross-sectional statistical analysis, since the same donors could not be followed over many years. Compared with coincidental sharing between unrelated individuals, out-of-frame TCR alpha sequences shared between twins showed an excess of sequences with low generation probability. Recombination models systematically underestimated out-of-frame TCR alpha sharing in monozygotic twins but agreed with sharing between unrelated individuals. Fewer insertions were carried by abundant cord blood beta clonotypes; a weaker similar trend was observed in young adult naive repertoires, while no such trend was observed in memory repertoires.

All donors were healthy Caucasians. The twin cohort consisted of three pairs of female monozygotic twins, all aged about 18 to 29 years. Peripheral blood mononuclear cells were used as the source from which RNA for TCR libraries was isolated. Libraries were made using 5' RACE. Sequencing was carried out with an Illumina HiSeq 2000. Template switching added a universal primer binding site, and the final cDNA carried a unique molecular identifier that allowed TCR cDNA molecules to be counted accurately. Specific primers in the conserved constant-segment region were used to synthesize first-strand cDNA for TCR alpha and beta chains. To control for contamination, every cDNA library carried two barcodes: a SMART-Mk sample barcode plus Illumina barcodes. TruSeq adapter sequences along with Illumina sample barcodes were introduced in two successive PCR steps. The Illumina HiSeq platform was used with custom primers to sequence TCR alpha and beta cDNA libraries. As for how the authors treated the data: MiGEC processed the raw reads to extract unique molecular identifiers, while MiXCR was used to determine the CDR3 positions. For each individual, recombination models were inferred using an EM algorithm with the repgenHMM and IGoR tools. The tcR package in R was used for shared clonotype analysis, with sharing normalized by the product of cloneset sizes. Out-of-frame nonproductive sequences were analyzed to study raw recombination free of thymic and clonal selection effects. Through fastp at Q25 and MiXCR, TCRdb rebuilt clones from the public reads, retaining in-frame beta chains. Each CDR3 protein gets just one entry, which takes the most common genes and DNA from the rows behind it. TCRdb assigned the V and J calls; the authors' analysis was not used. The sample records 600,000 to 800,000 distinct CDR3 sequences, less than 25% of which are singletons. The top ten constitute 4% to 5.5% of the sample.

This clonotype appeared many times. The clone's antigen remains unknown. No much larger clone is present one base from it, and per-base qualities are unavailable. The CDR3, cysteine through phenylalanine, is 15 amino acids long. The DNA shown is the 45-base CDR3, in frame from base 1. V has 6 bases trimmed and J has 7 bases trimmed; junction bases matching no gene number 6. CDR1 WNHNN and CDR2 SYGVQD were looked up in the germline V gene (reference sequence). The data were also submitted as part of a second study, on T cells expressing NK-cell markers. The second study also describes: Three sorted T-cell subsets (CD3+CD56+NKG2C+, CD3+CD56+NKG2C- and CD3+CD56-NKG2C+) from about 8 donors had their TCR beta-chain repertoires profiled. Among the eight sequenced donors, seven were HCMV-seropositive and one was HCMV-seronegative. To restrict sorting to alphabetaTCR-expressing T cells, an anti-gammadeltaTCR antibody was added in several experiments. In six donors, the dominant CD3+CD56+NKG2C+ clonotypes ranked among the top 10 CD8+ clonotypes, making up about 1.0-8% of CD8+ T cells. Those dominant clonotypes were again the most abundant among CD3+CD56-NKG2C+ cells in a few donors, at about 25-60.1%. It remained unclear whether the expanded NKG2C-expressing T cell clones were specific for HCMV antigens. All eight donors whose samples were sequenced were randomly selected healthy volunteers, three of them men and five women. HCMV serostatus was determined by detecting HCMV-specific IgG in serum with a commercial ELISA kit. For roughly six donors, bulk peripheral blood T-cell repertoires were also sequenced from unsorted PBMC. MIGEC handled demultiplexing of the reads and grouping by UMI, while MiTCR was used to assemble and quantify clonotypes. To exclude erroneous sequences, only TCR cDNA sequences supported by at least two reads were retained. The tcR package was used for downstream repertoire analysis, and clonotypes were matched between fractions using CDR3 nucleotide sequence together with V segment. VDJmatch was used to annotate antigen specificity against VDJdb, with one amino acid substitution in CDR3 permitted.

What was sequenced was PBMCs. The receptor chain draws on TRBV10-1 and TRBJ2-1, with 13 bases matching TRBD2. The TCR comes from a woman under 30 in good health. The CDR3 reads as follows: CASSSTSGGNNEQFF. The DNA sequence reads TGCGCCAGCAGCTCGACTAGCGGGGGGAATAATGAGCAGTTCTTC.